The 28 T cell receptor beta chains listed next were all sequenced from one sample in a study of control samples from healthy donors and cancer patients (TCRdb year 2020). The library was made by the immunoSEQ multiplex PCR assay. TCRdb re-hosts the immuneACCESS table, in-frame sequences only. Its copies lack some clones; in the studies checked, an unresolved V gene accounts for under half of them, and the cause for the rest is not known. This sample comprises approximately 190,000 clones, about 90% of them detected only once. Less than 2% of the sample lies in the top ten. Sample: blood. Source of these receptors: a man aged 25-40 years in good health.

As DNA, the CDR3 is TGTGCCAGCAGCTTAGATCCAGGGAGGGCAACTAATGAAAAACTGTTTTTT. Protein: CASSLDPGRATNEKLFF. The V call is TRBV11-2, the J call TRBJ1-4; D might be TRBD1 (5 bases). The CDR3 runs 17 residues. The V gene's germline CDR1 is SGHAT and CDR2 FQNNGV. V was clipped by 0 bases and J by 0 bases, with 11 bases between them.

V and J are TRBV6-5 and TRBJ2-4, with 8 bases matching TRBD2. V gave up 7 bases and J gave up 4 bases; unmatched junction bases: 9. Germline-derived CDR1 and CDR2 are MNHEY and SVGAGI. This CDR3 has 15 residues. This CDR3 reads CASTDPGGGKNIQYF. CDR3 sequence (DNA): TGTGCCAGCACCGACCCCGGGGGGGGGAAAAACATTCAGTACTTC.

The V gene is TRBV25-1, the J gene TRBJ2-3; D is uncertain. This CDR3 has 12 residues. Between the trimmed V and J ends, which lost 5 bases and 5 bases, there was a span of 8 bases. CDR1 is MGHDK, CDR2 SYGVNS, per germline. This CDR3 is CASSLGLDTQYF. DNA of the CDR3: TGTGCCAGCAGTCTGGGATTAGATACGCAGTATTTT. The complete variable domain, with remaining parts taken from reference TRBV25-1 and TRBJ2-3, reads EADIYQTPRYLVIGTGKKITLECSQTMGHDKMYWYQQDPGMELHLIHYSYGVNSTEKGDLSSESTVSRIRTEHFPLTLESARPSHTSQYLCASSLGLDTQYFGPGTRLTVL.

The sample holds one count of this clone. The chain has TRBV30 and TRBJ2-7, with a tentative D call TRBD2 (7 bases). Germline V gene sequence: CDR1 GTSNPN, CDR2 SVGIG (reference sequence). Trimming took off 2 bases at V and 2 bases at J, with 10 bases between the two ends. The CDR3 runs to 13 residues. The CDR3 coding sequence is TGTGCCTGGAGTAGGGGGGGCCCCTACGAGCAGTACTTC. Amino acids: CAWSRGGPYEQYF.

The V call is TRBV15, the J call TRBJ2-7; TRBD2 matches at 10 bases. Germline loops: CDR1 LNHNV, CDR2 YYDKDF (reference sequence). CDR3 length: 15 residues. Losses at the gene ends were 5 bases for V and 2 bases for J; bases not matched to a gene: 6. The DNA for the CDR3 is TGTGCCACCAGCGAGCGGGGGGGCCCCCCCTACGAGCAGTACTTC. Its translation: CATSERGGPPYEQYF.

The chain combines TRBV15 with TRBJ1-5; perhaps TRBD1 as D (6 bases). Germline lookup yields CDR1 LNHNV and CDR2 YYDKDF (reference sequence). V was clipped by 0 bases and J by 6 bases, with 9 bases between them. The CDR3 is made up of 14 amino acids. Here the CDR3 DNA reads TGTGCCACCAGCAGAGAAGGGGGAGGTCAGCCCCAGCATTTT. Translation gives CATSREGGGQPQHF.

The chain links TRBV28 to TRBJ1-5; no clear D gene. The CDR3 has 12 amino acids. Germline V gives CDR1 MDHEN, CDR2 SYDVKM. Trimming cost V 7 bases and J 8 bases, with 12 bases left between them. CDR3 DNA: TGTGCCAGCACCTTTGGATGGGAGCCCCAGCATTTT. Its translation is CASTFGWEPQHF.

The chain joins TRBV19 to TRBJ2-3; D remains unclear. Trimming cost V 7 bases and J 6 bases, with 11 bases left between them. The CDR3 is made up of 12 amino acids. Germline V gene lookup returns CDR1 LNHDA and CDR2 SQIVND (reference sequence). The CDR3 DNA is TGTGCCAGTAAAAAATTCGGGGATACGCAGTATTTT. Its protein is CASKKFGDTQYF.

A word on this clone: One end of the junction fails to match germline, which may point to a read error. The chain employs TRBV30 and TRBJ1-2, with D perhaps TRBD1 (5 bases). CDR1 GTSNPN and CDR2 SVGIG come from the germline V gene (reference sequence). This CDR3 is built from 15 residues. The CDR3 nucleotides are TGTACCTGGAGTGTACCTCGGCAGGGAACCTATGGCTACACCTTC. Encoded protein: CTWSVPRQGTYGYTF.

The chain combines TRBV19 with TRBJ1-5; D is unclear. Germline loops: CDR1 LNHDA, CDR2 SQIVND (reference sequence). V was trimmed by 5 bases and J by 0 bases, leaving 11 bases between them. The CDR3 is 15 residues long. The CDR3 sequence: CASSPLADSNQPQHF. CDR3 bases: TGTGCCAGTAGTCCCCTGGCGGATAGCAATCAGCCCCAGCATTTT.

The genes are TRBV5-1 and TRBJ1-4, with TRBD1 identical over 8 bases. Germline V gives CDR1 SGHRS, CDR2 YFSETQ. Trimming removed 0 bases from V and 5 bases from J; junction bases left unmatched: 3. CDR3 length equals 15 residues. CDR3 nucleotide sequence: TGCGCCAGCAGCTTGGGGGGACAGGCAAATGAAAAACTGTTTTTT. Translation: CASSLGGQANEKLFF.

This sequence joins TRBV19 and TRBJ1-1; no firm D call. CDR1 and CDR2 (germline): LNHDA, SQIVND (reference sequence). This CDR3 has 14 amino acids. The ends were cut back, 7 bases at V and 2 bases at J, with 14 bases in the middle. CDR3 in DNA: TGTGCCAGTACCCAGAGTCAGGAAAACACTGAAGCTTTCTTT. Translation gives CASTQSQENTEAFF.

The chain joins TRBV7-8 to TRBJ2-3; 8 positions agree with TRBD2. J was trimmed by 2 bases and V by 0 bases; bases with no gene match: 7. The CDR3 spans 17 residues. Germline CDR1 reads SGHVS; CDR2 reads FQNEAQ. Here the CDR3 reads CASSLAPGRGATDTQYF. CDR3 DNA: TGTGCCAGCAGCTTAGCCCCAGGGCGGGGGGCCACAGATACGCAGTATTTT.

This rearrangement joins TRBV24-1 to TRBJ2-3; possibly TRBD2 for D (5 bases). The V end lost 4 bases, the J end lost 9 bases, and 22 bases lay between the germline ends. Germline CDR1 reads KGHDR; CDR2 reads SFDVKD. This CDR3 comprises 16 residues. The CDR3 protein is CATSDPGLSEQRTQYF. As DNA, the CDR3 is TGTGCCACCAGTGACCCAGGACTTAGCGAGCAGCGCACGCAGTATTTT.

The chain combines TRBV2 with TRBJ2-7; 8 nucleotides match TRBD1. V lost 6 bases, J lost 6 bases, and 4 bases stayed unmatched. There are 12 residues in the CDR3. Germline V lookup: CDR1 SNHLY, CDR2 FYNNEI. As DNA, the CDR3 is TGTGCCAGCAGGAAGACAGGGGCCGAGCAGTACTTC. Protein sequence: CASRKTGAEQYF.

The chain recombines TRBV5-5 with TRBJ2-7; D call uncertain. The CDR3 loop spans 12 amino acids. From germline, CDR1 is SGHKS and CDR2 YYEKEE (reference sequence). V was shortened by 3 bases and J by 5 bases, with 9 bases between the two germline ends. The DNA for the CDR3 is TGTGCCAGCAGCTGGAGTGACGACGAGCAGTACTTC. It yields the protein CASSWSDDEQYF.

J is TRBJ2-7 and V is TRBV19; either TRBD1 or TRBD2 may fit D (6 bases each). The CDR3 spans 15 residues. The germline gives CDR1 LNHDA, CDR2 SQIVND (reference sequence). The V end was cut by 3 bases, the J end by 4 bases, with 16 bases between. In nucleotides, the CDR3 is TGTGCCAGTAGTATGAAACGGGGGCCATTATACGAGCAGTACTTC. It codes for CASSMKRGPLYEQYF.

The chain is built from TRBV6-5 and TRBJ2-7; possibly TRBD1 for D (7 bases). Trimming left V 6 bases short and J 2 bases short, with 17 bases between. CDR1 is MNHEY, CDR2 SVGAGI, per germline. CDR3 length equals 15 residues. CDR3 sequence (DNA): TGTGCCAGCAGCCGGGCCGCAGGGGGGACCTACGAGCAGTACTTC. Protein: CASSRAAGGTYEQYF.

V is TRBV10-2 and J is TRBJ2-1, with D maybe TRBD1 (6 bases). CDR3 length: 15 amino acids. Trimming took off 4 bases at V and 8 bases at J, with 18 bases between the two ends. The germline V gene has CDR1 WSHSY and CDR2 SAAADI. The CDR3 sequence is CASSAGTRGKDEQFF. CDR3 bases: TGCGCCAGCAGTGCTGGGACAAGGGGCAAGGATGAGCAGTTCTTC.

The V and J genes are TRBV24-1 and TRBJ2-2; 9 bases match TRBD2. CDR1 is KGHDR, CDR2 SFDVKD, per germline. The CDR3 has 16 amino acids. Trimming took 4 bases from V and 6 from J; bases not matched to a gene: 8. The CDR3 is CATSDPLAGFPGELFF. The CDR3 DNA reads TGTGCCACCAGTGACCCACTAGCGGGCTTTCCCGGGGAGCTGTTTTTT.

J is TRBJ1-2 and V is TRBV19; D ambiguous. This CDR3 comprises 12 residues. Germline-derived CDR1 and CDR2 are LNHDA and SQIVND (reference sequence). Trimming removed 0 bases from V and 7 bases from J, with 6 bases in between. The CDR3 nucleotides are TGTGCCAGTAGTATAGACAGGTCTGGCTACACCTTC. It yields the protein CASSIDRSGYTF.

This rearrangement joins TRBV10-3 to TRBJ2-1; unclear D gene. V lost 3 bases and J 0 bases, leaving 9 bases between the germline ends. The CDR3 extends over 15 amino acids. Germline V lookup: CDR1 ENHRY, CDR2 SYGVKD. CDR3 loop: CAISEGLSSYNEQFF. CDR3 sequence (DNA): TGTGCCATCAGTGAAGGGCTTAGCTCCTACAATGAGCAGTTCTTC.

This clone was seen a single time. V is TRBV2 and J is TRBJ2-2, with TRBD2 matching 7 bases. Per the germline V gene, CDR1 is SNHLY and CDR2 is FYNNEI. V was pared by 3 bases and J by 0 bases, with 10 bases of the junction left unmatched. This CDR3 is 18 amino acids long. The CDR3 spells CASSDTGEGPPNTGELFF. CDR3 nucleotides: TGTGCCAGCAGTGACACCGGGGAGGGCCCCCCGAACACCGGGGAGCTGTTTTTT.

CDR3 loop: CASSEGQGNMNEQFF. The CDR3 DNA is TGTGCCAGCAGTGAGGGACAGGGGAATATGAATGAGCAGTTCTTC. The chain employs TRBV2 and TRBJ2-1; 10 nucleotides align to TRBD1. V lost 3 bases and J lost 7; bases outside the gene matches: 6. The CDR3 has 15 amino acids. The germline CDR1 and CDR2 sequences are SNHLY and FYNNEI.

In DNA, the CDR3 is TGTGCCAGCAGCTTAATCGGGGACAGGGCCACAGATACGCAGTATTTT. Encoded protein: CASSLIGDRATDTQYF. V and J are TRBV7-9 and TRBJ2-3, with 9 bases that match TRBD1. CDR3 length equals 16 residues. Germline-derived CDR1 and CDR2 are SEHNR and FQNEAQ (reference sequence). Trimming took 2 bases from V and 2 from J; bases not matched to a gene: 5.

The CDR3 reads CASSFGAGGYGYTF. Here the CDR3 DNA reads TGTGCCAGCAGTTTTGGCGCTGGAGGTTATGGCTACACCTTC. The chain is built from TRBV28 and TRBJ1-2; D not certain. This CDR3 has 14 amino acids. V was shortened by 3 bases and J by 5 bases, with 13 bases between the two germline ends. Germline loops: CDR1 MDHEN, CDR2 SYDVKM.

DNA for the CDR3: TGTGCCTGTGCGTTGTCAGGCTCCTACAATGAGCAGTTCTTC. It specifies CACALSGSYNEQFF. This chain connects TRBV30 to TRBJ2-1, with D uncertain. Germline V gene data show CDR1 as GTSNPN and CDR2 as SVGIG (reference sequence). This CDR3 spans 14 amino acids. The V gene lost 6 bases and the J gene lost 0 bases, with 12 bases spanning the gap. Supplemented by reference TRBV30 and TRBJ2-1, the full variable domain reads SQTIHQWPATLVQPVGSPLSLECTVEGTSNPNLYWYRQAAGRGLQLLFYSVGIGQISSEVPQNLSASRPQDRQFILSSKKLLLSDSGFYLCACALSGSYNEQFFGPGTRLTVL.

This chain uses TRBV6-6 with TRBJ1-2; D unresolved. Germline V lookup: CDR1 MNHNY, CDR2 SVGAGI (reference sequence). The CDR3 consists of 13 residues. V lost 7 bases, J lost 8 bases, and 17 bases lay in between. CDR3 in DNA: TGTGCCAGCACCGACGTGGGTTTGAAAGGCTACACCTTC. Encoded protein: CASTDVGLKGYTF.